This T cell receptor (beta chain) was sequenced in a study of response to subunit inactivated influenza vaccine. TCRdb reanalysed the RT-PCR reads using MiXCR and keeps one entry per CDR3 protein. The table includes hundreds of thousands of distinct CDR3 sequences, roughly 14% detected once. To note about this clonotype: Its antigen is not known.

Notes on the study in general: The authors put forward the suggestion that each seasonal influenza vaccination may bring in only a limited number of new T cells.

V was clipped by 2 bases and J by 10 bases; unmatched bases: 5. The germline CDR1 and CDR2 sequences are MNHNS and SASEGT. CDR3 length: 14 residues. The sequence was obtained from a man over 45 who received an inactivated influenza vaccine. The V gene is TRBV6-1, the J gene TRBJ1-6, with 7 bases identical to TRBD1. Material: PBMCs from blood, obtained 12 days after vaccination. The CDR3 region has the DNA TGTGCCAGCAGTGAAACAGGGGAGGGCTCACCCCTCCACTTT. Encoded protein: CASSETGEGSPLHF.